The sequence of this T cell receptor beta chain was determined in a study of blood T cell repertoires in COVID-19. This table comes from immunoSEQ multiplex PCR, and its TCRdb copy is limited to in-frame clones, with some not included. Of approximately 140,000 clones listed, roughly 84% are singletons. This clone was seen only once. Germline CDR1 reads SGHKS; CDR2 reads YYEKEE (reference sequence). CDR3 length equals 15 residues. V lost 3 bases and J 8 bases, leaving 17 bases between the germline ends. The sample consisted of peripheral blood. The sequence came from a woman aged 80 or over with acute or convalescent COVID-19. This rearrangement joins TRBV5-5 to TRBJ1-4; D is perhaps TRBD1 (5 bases). CDR3 sequence reads: CASSSRAGPDEKLFF. In DNA form, the CDR3 reads TGTGCCAGCAGCTCTAGGGCAGGGCCTGACGAAAAACTGTTTTTT.